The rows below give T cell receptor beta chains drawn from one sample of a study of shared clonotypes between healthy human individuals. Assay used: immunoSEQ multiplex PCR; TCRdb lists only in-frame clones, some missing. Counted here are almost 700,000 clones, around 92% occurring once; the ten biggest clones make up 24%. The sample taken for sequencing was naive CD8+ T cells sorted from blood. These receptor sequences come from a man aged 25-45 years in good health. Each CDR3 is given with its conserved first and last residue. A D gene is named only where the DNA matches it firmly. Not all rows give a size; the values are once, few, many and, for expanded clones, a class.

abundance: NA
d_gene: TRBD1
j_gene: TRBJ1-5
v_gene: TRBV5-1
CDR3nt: TGCGCCAGCAGGTGGGGGGGACAGGGAGTCAATCAGCCCCAGCATTTT
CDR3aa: CASRWGGQGVNQPQHF

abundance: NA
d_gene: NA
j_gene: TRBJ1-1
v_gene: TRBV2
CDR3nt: TGTGCCAGCAGTGAAGTGGGGGGCTTTACTGAAGCTTTCTTT
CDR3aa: CASSEVGGFTEAFF

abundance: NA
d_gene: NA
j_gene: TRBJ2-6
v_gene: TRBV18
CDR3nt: TGTGCCAGCTCACCAAATCAGGGGAGGGAAGGGGCCAACGTCCTGACTTTC
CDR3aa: CASSPNQGREGANVLTF

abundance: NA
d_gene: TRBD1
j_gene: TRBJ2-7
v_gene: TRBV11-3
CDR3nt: TGTGCCAGCAGCTTGGGGACAGGCCTAGAGCAGTACTTC
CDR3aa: CASSLGTGLEQYF

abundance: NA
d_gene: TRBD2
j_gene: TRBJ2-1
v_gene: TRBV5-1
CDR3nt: TGCGCCAGCAGCTTGACTAGCGGGAGCTACAATGAGCAGTTCTTC
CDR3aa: CASSLTSGSYNEQFF

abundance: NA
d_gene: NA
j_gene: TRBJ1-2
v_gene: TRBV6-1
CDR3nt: TGTGCCAGCAGTGAAGCGGGGGGGGCCGCGTTAGCTAACTATGGCTACACCTTC
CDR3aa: CASSEAGGAALANYGYTF

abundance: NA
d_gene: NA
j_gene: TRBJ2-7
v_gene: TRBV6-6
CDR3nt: TGTGCCAGCAGCCCTACCACCAGACAGGTTTACGAGCAGTACTTC
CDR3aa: CASSPTTRQVYEQYF

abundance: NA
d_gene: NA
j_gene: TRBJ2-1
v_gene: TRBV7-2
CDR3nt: TGTGCCAGCAGCTTACTAGGGGAGCAGTTCTTC
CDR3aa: CASSLLGEQFF

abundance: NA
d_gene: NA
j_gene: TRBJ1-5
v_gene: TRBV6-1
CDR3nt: TGTGCCAGCAGTGAAAGGGACCTACAGGAAAATCAGCCCCAGCATTTT
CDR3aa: CASSERDLQENQPQHF

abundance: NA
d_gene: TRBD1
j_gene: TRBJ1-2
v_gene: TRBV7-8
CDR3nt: TGTGCCAGCAGCGGATCCGGACAGGGGGCCTATGGCTACACCTTC
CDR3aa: CASSGSGQGAYGYTF

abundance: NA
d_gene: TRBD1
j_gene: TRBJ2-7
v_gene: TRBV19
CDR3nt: TGTGCCAGTAGTGGGTGGCGTCGGGACAGCTCCTACGAGCAGTACTTC
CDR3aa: CASSGWRRDSSYEQYF

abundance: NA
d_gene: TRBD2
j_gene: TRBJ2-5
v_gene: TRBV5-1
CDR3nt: TGCGCCAGCAGCTTGGAAACTAGCGGGAGGATTGGCACAGAGACCCAGTACTTC
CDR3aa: CASSLETSGRIGTETQYF

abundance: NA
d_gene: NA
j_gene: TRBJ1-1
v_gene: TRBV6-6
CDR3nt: TGTGCCAGCAGTCCCTCACCGGGGCATACTGAAGCTTTCTTT
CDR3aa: CASSPSPGHTEAFF

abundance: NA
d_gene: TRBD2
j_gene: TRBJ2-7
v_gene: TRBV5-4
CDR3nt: TGTGCCAGTTCCCGCTGGGGGGGCGGGAGGGCCTACGAGCAGTACTTC
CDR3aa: CASSRWGGGRAYEQYF

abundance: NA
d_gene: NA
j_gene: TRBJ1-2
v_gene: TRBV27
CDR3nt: TGTGCCAGTAAGAGGGGCTCGGACTATGGCTACACCTTC
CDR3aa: CASKRGSDYGYTF

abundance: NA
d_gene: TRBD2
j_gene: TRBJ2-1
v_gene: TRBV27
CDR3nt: TGTGCCAGCAGTTTTCGTAGCGGGGTTTACAATGAGCAGTTCTTC
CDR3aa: CASSFRSGVYNEQFF

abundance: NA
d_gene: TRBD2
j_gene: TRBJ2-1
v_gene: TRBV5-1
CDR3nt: TGCTCCAGCAGCTTCGAGACTAGCGGGAGTTATAATGAGCAGTTCTTC
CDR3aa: CSSSFETSGSYNEQFF

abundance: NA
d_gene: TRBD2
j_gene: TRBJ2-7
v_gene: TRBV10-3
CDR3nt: TGTGCCATCAGTGAGGGGTCTAGCGGGAGGGCCCACGAGCAGTACTTC
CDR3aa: CAISEGSSGRAHEQYF

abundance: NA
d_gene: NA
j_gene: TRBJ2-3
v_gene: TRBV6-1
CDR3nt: TGTGCCAGCAGTGTAGGCTTGCGAGAAGGCTGGGATACGCAGTATTTT
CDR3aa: CASSVGLREGWDTQYF

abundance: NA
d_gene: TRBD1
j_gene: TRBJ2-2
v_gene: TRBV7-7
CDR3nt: TGTGCCAGCAGCTGCCCGACAGGGGTTGGCGGGGAGCTGTTTTTT
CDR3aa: CASSCPTGVGGELFF

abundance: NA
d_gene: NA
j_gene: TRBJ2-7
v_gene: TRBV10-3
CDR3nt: TGTGCCATCAGTGAGTACAGCTACGAGCAGTACTTC
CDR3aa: CAISEYSYEQYF

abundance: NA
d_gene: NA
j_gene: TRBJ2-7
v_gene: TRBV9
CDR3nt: TGTGCCAGCAGCGTTGGTGGCGGAACCTACGAGCAGTACTTC
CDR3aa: CASSVGGGTYEQYF

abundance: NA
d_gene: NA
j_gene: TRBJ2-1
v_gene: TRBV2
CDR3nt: TGTGCCAGCAATGAGCAGTTCTTC
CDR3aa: CASNEQFF

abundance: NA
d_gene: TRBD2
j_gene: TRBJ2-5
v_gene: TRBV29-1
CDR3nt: TGCAGCGTTGATGCGGGAGAATCAGAGACCCAGTACTTC
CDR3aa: CSVDAGESETQYF

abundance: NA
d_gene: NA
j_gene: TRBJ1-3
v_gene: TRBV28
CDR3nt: TGTGCCAGCAGTCCACAGGGAATTGGAAACACCATATATTTT
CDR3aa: CASSPQGIGNTIYF

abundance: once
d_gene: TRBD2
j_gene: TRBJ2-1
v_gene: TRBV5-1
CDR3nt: TGCGCCAGCAGCCCCTTGACTAGCGGAACCCTGAGAGGTGAGCAGTTCTTC
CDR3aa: CASSPLTSGTLRGEQFF

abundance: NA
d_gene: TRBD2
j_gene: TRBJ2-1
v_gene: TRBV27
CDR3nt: TGTGCCAGCAGTTCACCCCAGGGACTAGCGGGAGGGTTTGAGCAGTTCTTC
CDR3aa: CASSSPQGLAGGFEQFF

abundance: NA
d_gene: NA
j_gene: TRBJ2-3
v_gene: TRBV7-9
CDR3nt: TGTGCCAGCAGCTCCACAAGCACAGATACGCAGTATTTT
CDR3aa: CASSSTSTDTQYF

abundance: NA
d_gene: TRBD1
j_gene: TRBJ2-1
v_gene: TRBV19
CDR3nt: TGTGCCAGTAGCGCCATATGGGACAGGGTAGACCACAATGAGCAGTTCTTC
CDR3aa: CASSAIWDRVDHNEQFF

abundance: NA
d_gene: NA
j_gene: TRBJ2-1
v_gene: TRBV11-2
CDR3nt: TGTGCCAGCAGGCGGATTGGCGGGGGCAGGGGTGATAATGAGCAGTTCTTC
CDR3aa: CASRRIGGGRGDNEQFF

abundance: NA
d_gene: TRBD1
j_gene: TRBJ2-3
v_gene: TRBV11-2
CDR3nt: TGTGCCAGCAGCTTAAGGGACAGAGACCTAACAGATACGCAGTATTTT
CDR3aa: CASSLRDRDLTDTQYF

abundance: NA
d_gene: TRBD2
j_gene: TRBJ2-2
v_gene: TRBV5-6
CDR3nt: TGTGCCAGCAGCTATGGCGGGGGGACTAAGAGCACCGGGGAGCTGTTTTTT
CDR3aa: CASSYGGGTKSTGELFF

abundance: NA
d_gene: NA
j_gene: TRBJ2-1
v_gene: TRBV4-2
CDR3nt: TGTGCCAGCAGCCAGGAAGGGACTGAGCAGTTCTTC
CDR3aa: CASSQEGTEQFF

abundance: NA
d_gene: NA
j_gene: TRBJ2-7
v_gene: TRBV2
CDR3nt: TGTGCCAGCAGTGAAGCTAGGCAGGTAGAGCAGTACTTC
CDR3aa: CASSEARQVEQYF

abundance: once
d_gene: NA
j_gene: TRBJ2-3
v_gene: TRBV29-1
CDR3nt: TGCAGCGTCCTAGGTCCAGATACGCAGTATTTT
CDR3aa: CSVLGPDTQYF

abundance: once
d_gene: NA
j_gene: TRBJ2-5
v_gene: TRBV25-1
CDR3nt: TGTGCCAGCAGTGAAGGGGCAGAAAAAGAGACCCAGTACTTC
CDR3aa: CASSEGAEKETQYF

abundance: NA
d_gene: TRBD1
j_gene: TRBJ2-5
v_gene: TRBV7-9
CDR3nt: TGTGCCAGCAGCTCCTCACAGGGGCCCCAAGAGACCCAGTACTTC
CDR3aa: CASSSSQGPQETQYF

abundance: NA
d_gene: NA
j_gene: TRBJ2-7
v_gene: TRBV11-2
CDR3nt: TGTGCCAGCAGCTTAGACAGACCAGACCCCTACGAGCAGTACTTC
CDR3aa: CASSLDRPDPYEQYF

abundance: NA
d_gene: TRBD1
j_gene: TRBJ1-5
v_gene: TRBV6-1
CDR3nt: TGTGCCAGCGGGGGACAGAGCAATCAGCCCCAGCATTTT
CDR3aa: CASGGQSNQPQHF

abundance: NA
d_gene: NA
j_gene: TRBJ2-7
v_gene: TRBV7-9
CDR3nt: TGTGCCAGCAGCCCCGGGCAGGCTGGCGAGCAGTACTTC
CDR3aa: CASSPGQAGEQYF

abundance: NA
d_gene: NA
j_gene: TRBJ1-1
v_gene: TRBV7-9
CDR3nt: TGTGCCAGCAGCCCGAGTATGAACACTGAAGCTTTCTTT
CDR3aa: CASSPSMNTEAFF

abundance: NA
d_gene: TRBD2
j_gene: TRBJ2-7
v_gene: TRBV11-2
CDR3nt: TGTGCCAGCAGCTTAGTAGCGGGAGGTTCCTACGAGCAGTACTTC
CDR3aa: CASSLVAGGSYEQYF

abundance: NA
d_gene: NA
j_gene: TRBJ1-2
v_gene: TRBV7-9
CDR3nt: TGTGCCAGCAGCCGTCCCTCCCGGACAGACTATGGCTACACCTTC
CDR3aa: CASSRPSRTDYGYTF

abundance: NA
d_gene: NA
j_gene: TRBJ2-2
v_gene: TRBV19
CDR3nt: TGTGCCAGTAGTCCAGGGCAGGGAGGCAACACCGGGGAGCTGTTTTTT
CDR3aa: CASSPGQGGNTGELFF

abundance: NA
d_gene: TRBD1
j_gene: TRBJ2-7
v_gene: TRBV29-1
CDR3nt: TGCAGCGCTGGTCGACAGGGGATTAACGAGCAGTACTTC
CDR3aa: CSAGRQGINEQYF

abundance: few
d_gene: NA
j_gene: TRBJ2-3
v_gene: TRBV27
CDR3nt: TGTGCCACCCGAGGGTCCCCCCACACAGATACGCAGTATTTT
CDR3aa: CATRGSPHTDTQYF

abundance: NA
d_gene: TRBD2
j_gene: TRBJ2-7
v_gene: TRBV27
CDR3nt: TGTGCCAGCAGTCCCCCGACTAGCGGGATTCCCTACGAGCAGTACTTC
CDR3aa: CASSPPTSGIPYEQYF

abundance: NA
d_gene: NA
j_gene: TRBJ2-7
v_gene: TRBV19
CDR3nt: TGTGCCAGTAGTATCGGGACGTCGAGCTCCTACGAGCAGTACTTC
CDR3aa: CASSIGTSSSYEQYF

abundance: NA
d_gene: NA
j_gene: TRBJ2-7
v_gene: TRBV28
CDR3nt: TGTGCCAGCAATCCCCGCGGATCCGAGCAGTACTTC
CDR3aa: CASNPRGSEQYF

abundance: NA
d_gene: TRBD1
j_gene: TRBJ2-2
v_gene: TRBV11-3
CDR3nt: TGTGCCAGCAGCTTAAGGACAGGGGCCACCGGGGAGCTGTTTTTT
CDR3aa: CASSLRTGATGELFF

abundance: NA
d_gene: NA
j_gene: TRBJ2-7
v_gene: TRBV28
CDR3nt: TGTGCCAGCAGTTTACCACTGGTGGGGGGCTCCTACGAGCAGTACTTC
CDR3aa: CASSLPLVGGSYEQYF

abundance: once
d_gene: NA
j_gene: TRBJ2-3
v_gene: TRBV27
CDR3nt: TGTGCCAGCCGACAGGAGGCGGTTCCAGATACGCAGTATTTT
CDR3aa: CASRQEAVPDTQYF

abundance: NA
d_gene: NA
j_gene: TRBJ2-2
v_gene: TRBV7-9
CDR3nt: TGTGCCAGCAGCCCAACGAACACCGGGGAGCTGTTTTTT
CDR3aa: CASSPTNTGELFF

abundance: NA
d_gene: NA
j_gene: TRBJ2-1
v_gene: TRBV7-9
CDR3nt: TGTGCCAGCACCCCCGGACAGCAAATAACCTACAATGAGCAGTTCTTC
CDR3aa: CASTPGQQITYNEQFF

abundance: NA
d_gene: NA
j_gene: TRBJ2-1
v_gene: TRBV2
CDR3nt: TGTGCCAGCGAGACTGGGCCCGAGCAGTTCTTC
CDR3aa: CASETGPEQFF